Below, 27 T cell receptor beta chains from the same sample are listed, as sequenced in a study of low-dose radiotherapy and immunotherapy resistance in tumors. First-strand cDNA relied on TRAV- and TRBV-specific primers spanning alpha and beta chains. It was with a constant-region primer and a V-primer adapter that TCRs were amplified over around 19 PCR cycles. TCRdb itself ran the reads through MiXCR, one entry per CDR3 protein. The sample carries more than 9,500 distinct CDR3 sequences, over 60% recorded once. The source of these receptors is a human donor with advanced metastatic prostate, ovarian, gallbladder or colorectal cancer (not recorded which). This table probably holds off-target reads from a library built for another chain.

This clonotype was seen a few times. J is TRBJ1-1 and V is TRBV28; 8 bases line up with TRBD1. V shed 0 bases and J 3 bases; nucleotides not matched to a gene: 3. In germline, CDR1 is MDHEN, CDR2 SYDVKM. The CDR3 is 15 amino acids. The CDR3 DNA sequence: TGTGCCAGCAGTTTATGGGTGACAGGGGACACTGAAGCTTTCTTT. Translation gives CASSLWVTGDTEAFF.

The CDR3, as DNA: TGCGCCAGCAGCCCGGGACTAGCGCAAGAGACCCAGTACTTC. Residues: CASSPGLAQETQYF. The rearrangement links TRBV4-3 to TRBJ2-5, with TRBD2 matching over 10 bases. Germline loops: CDR1 LGHNA, CDR2 YSLEER. The trim removed 4 bases at V and 2 bases at J, leaving 1 base unmatched. The CDR3 sequence is 14 residues long.

CDR3 DNA: TGTGCCAGCAGCCAAGGAGCGGCGAGGAATGAAAAACTGTTTTTT. Residues: CASSQGAARNEKLFF. The rearrangement uses TRBV3-1 and TRBJ1-4; no reliable D call. CDR1 is LGHDT and CDR2 is YNNKEL in the germline V gene (reference sequence). V lost 1 base and J lost 5, with 11 bases in between. This CDR3 has 15 residues. Drawing the rest from reference TRBV3-1 and TRBJ1-4, the complete variable domain is DTAVSQTPKYLVTQMGNDKSIKCEQNLGHDTMYWYKQDSKKFLKIMFSYNNKELIINETVPNRFSPKSPDKAHLNLHINSLELGDSAVYFCASSQGAARNEKLFFGSGTQLSVL.

The rearrangement uses TRBV28 and TRBJ1-1, with a weak D call TRBD1 (5 bases). The V gene lost 0 bases and the J gene lost 0 bases, with 11 bases spanning the gap. Germline loops: CDR1 MDHEN, CDR2 SYDVKM. This CDR3 comprises 16 residues. The CDR3 protein is CASSLWGTEMNTEAFF. For the CDR3, the DNA is TGTGCCAGCAGTTTATGGGGGACTGAGATGAACACTGAAGCTTTCTTT.

This clonotype was recorded once. This chain connects TRBV12-3 or TRBV12-4 to TRBJ2-5; 7 bases match TRBD1. CDR3 length: 13 amino acids. V shed 8 bases and J 3 bases; nucleotides not matched to a gene: 6. The CDR3 is CASYLTGKETQYF. CDR3 nucleotide sequence: TGTGCCAGCTATTTGACAGGGAAAGAGACCCAGTACTTC.

The rearrangement joins TRBV6-1 to TRBJ2-2; 8 bases match TRBD1. The CDR3 has 15 amino acids. Germline V gene data show CDR1 as MNHNS and CDR2 as SASEGT. V lost 5 bases, J lost 0 bases, and 2 bases stayed unmatched. In DNA, the CDR3 is TGTGCCAGCAGTCCAGGGGGCACGAACACCGGGGAGCTGTTTTTT. Its protein product is CASSPGGTNTGELFF.

This clonotype was seen once. The chain carries TRBV10-3 and TRBJ2-7; D is perhaps TRBD1 (5 bases). The CDR3 has 16 amino acids. Germline loops: CDR1 ENHRY, CDR2 SYGVKD. V was cut by 11 bases and J by 1 base, with 24 bases left in between. CDR3 sequence (DNA): TGTGCCTCTCGCCCGGCCTCTGTAGGGGCGTCCTACGAGCAGTACTTC. Protein product: CASRPASVGASYEQYF.

The chain employs TRBV30 and TRBJ2-1; 15 positions agree with TRBD2. The ends lost 5 bases at V and 4 bases at J; junction bases unmatched: 6. Germline V lookup: CDR1 GTSNPN, CDR2 SVGIG (reference sequence). This CDR3 region has 16 residues. CDR3 loop: CAWARTSGRGYNEQFF. DNA of the CDR3: TGTGCCTGGGCCAGGACTAGCGGGAGGGGGTACAATGAGCAGTTCTTC.

The V gene is TRBV18, the J gene TRBJ1-2, with D possibly matching TRBD1 (5 bases). V was pared by 0 bases and J by 8 bases, with 10 bases between. The CDR3 spans 13 residues. Germline loops: CDR1 KGHSH, CDR2 LQKENI. The CDR3 DNA reads as TGTGCCAGCTCACCACCAGGGGCGGAGGGCTACACCTTC. This gives the protein CASSPPGAEGYTF. The complete variable domain, with remaining parts taken from reference TRBV18 and TRBJ1-2, reads NAGVMQNPRHLVRRRGQEARLRCSPMKGHSHVYWYRQLPEEGLKFMVYLQKENIIDESGMPKERFSAEFPKEGPSILRIQQVVRGDSAAYFCASSPPGAEGYTFGSGTRLTVV.

The genes are TRBV6-2 or TRBV6-3 and TRBJ1-1; D remains unclear. CDR1 and CDR2 (germline): MNHEY, SVGEGT. The CDR3 is 14 residues long. Deletions cut 4 bases from V and 4 bases from J, with 13 bases between. CDR3 sequence: CASSLGGWATEAFF. The CDR3, as DNA: TGTGCCAGCAGTTTGGGAGGGTGGGCCACTGAAGCTTTCTTT.

The chain has TRBV24-1 and TRBJ2-7; tentatively, D is TRBD1 or TRBD2 (5 bases each). Germline-derived CDR1 and CDR2 are KGHDR and SFDVKD. The CDR3 is 13 residues long. The V end lost 3 bases, the J end lost 6 bases, and 11 bases lay between the germline ends. CDR3 coding DNA: TGTGCCACCAGTGATGCCGGGACCTCCGAGCAGTACTTC. It is translated as CATSDAGTSEQYF.

Details on this clonotype: One end of the junction fails to match germline, which may point to a read error. The chain carries TRBV5-1 and TRBJ2-1; possible D gene TRBD2, 6 bases. This CDR3 contains 14 residues. Looked up from germline, CDR1 is SGHRS and CDR2 is YFSETQ. In DNA, the CDR3 is TGCGCCAGCCGCTTGGAGGGGAAAGGGGATGAGCAGTTCTTC. Its protein is CASRLEGKGDEQFF. The variable domain in full, with the rest retrieved from reference TRBV5-1 and TRBJ2-1, is KAGVTQTPRYLIKTRGQQVTLSCSPISGHRSVSWYQQTPGQGLQFLFEYFSETQRNKGNFPGRFSGRQFSNSRSEMNVSTLELGDSALYLCASRLEGKGDEQFFGPGTRLTVL.

The chain couples TRBV2 to TRBJ2-1, with TRBD2 identical over 9 bases. Unmatched junction bases numbered 6, after V lost 7 bases and J lost 5 bases. The CDR3 covers 14 residues. CDR1 and CDR2 from the germline V gene are SNHLY and FYNNEI. CDR3 region: CASKAAGGDNEQFF. CDR3 DNA sequence: TGTGCCAGCAAGGCAGCGGGAGGCGACAATGAGCAGTTCTTC.

The genes are TRBV7-2 and TRBJ2-2; D tentatively reads TRBD1 or TRBD2 (5 bases each). Germline CDR1 reads SGHTA; CDR2 reads FQGNSA. The V end lost 2 bases, the J end lost 5 bases, and 12 bases lay between the germline ends. This CDR3 region has 15 residues. The CDR3 spells CASSLTTGGTGELFF. CDR3 nucleotide sequence: TGTGCCAGCAGCTTAACTACTGGGGGTACCGGGGAGCTGTTTTTT.

CDR3 DNA: TGCAGCGTTGAAGATGGCACAGGGCAGTCCGGCAATGAGCAGTTCTTC. Protein sequence: CSVEDGTGQSGNEQFF. The chain uses TRBV29-1 and TRBJ2-1; a weak D match, TRBD1 (6 bases). V lost 0 bases to trimming and J lost 6 bases, with 18 bases between them. CDR3 size: 16 residues. The germline CDR1 and CDR2 sequences are SQVTM and ANQGSEA.

V usage is TRBV24-1 and J usage is TRBJ2-2, with 8 bases matching TRBD1. CDR1 is KGHDR, CDR2 SFDVKD, per germline. This CDR3 region has 15 residues. V dropped 7 bases and J dropped 4; count of bases not matched to a gene: 7. DNA for the CDR3: TGTGCCACCAGCGAAGGGGACAGGCCCACCGGGGAGCTGTTTTTT. This translates into CATSEGDRPTGELFF.

V gene TRBV7-9 combines with J gene TRBJ2-2; no definite D call. The CDR3 totals 14 residues. Germline assignment: CDR1 SEHNR and CDR2 FQNEAQ (reference sequence). V lost 5 bases, J lost 3 bases, and 10 bases lay in between. The CDR3 sequence is CASSPSSDTGELFF. CDR3 DNA sequence: TGTGCCAGCAGCCCGTCGTCTGACACCGGGGAGCTGTTTTTT.

This clonotype was recorded a few times. The rearrangement joins TRBV2 to TRBJ2-1, with D perhaps TRBD1 or TRBD2 (5 bases each). The germline gives CDR1 SNHLY, CDR2 FYNNEI. The CDR3 runs 13 residues. V shed 6 bases and J shed 7 bases, with 13 bases lying between them. CDR3: CASSSGTGNEQFF. CDR3 in DNA: TGTGCCAGCAGCTCCGGGACGGGGAATGAGCAGTTCTTC.

V gene TRBV20-1 combines with J gene TRBJ2-3, with D possibly TRBD2 on 5 matching bases. Germline CDR1 DFQATT, CDR2 SNEGSKA (reference sequence). This CDR3 comprises 12 residues. The CDR3 loop is CSRDGLADTQYF. CDR3 sequence (DNA): TGCAGCCGGGATGGGCTTGCAGATACGCAGTATTTT.

The V call is TRBV19, the J call TRBJ2-1, with D possibly matching TRBD2 (7 bases). The V gene's germline CDR1 is LNHDA and CDR2 SQIVND (reference sequence). V was trimmed by 6 bases and J by 6 bases, leaving 18 bases between them. The CDR3 runs to 15 residues. CDR3 region: CASRGGQRASNEQFF. The CDR3 DNA reads TGTGCCAGTAGGGGGGGGCAGCGGGCCTCCAATGAGCAGTTCTTC.

V gene TRBV2 combines with J gene TRBJ2-1; the match to TRBD2 covers 7 bases. The CDR3 totals 15 residues. Trimming cost V 5 bases and J 0 bases; bases outside gene matches: 4. Germline CDR1 is SNHLY and CDR2 is FYNNEI. CDR3: CASSPPGGSYNEQFF. The CDR3 DNA reads as TGTGCCAGCAGTCCTCCGGGAGGCTCCTACAATGAGCAGTTCTTC. Full variable domain (remainder filled in from reference TRBV2 and TRBJ2-1): EPEVTQTPSHQVTQMGQEVILRCVPISNHLYFYWYRQILGQKVEFLVSFYNNEISEKSEIFDDQFSVERPDGSNFTLKIRSTKLEDSAMYFCASSPPGGSYNEQFFGPGTRLTVL.

In DNA form, the CDR3 reads TGTGCCAGCAGCTTAGGGGGAGCACCGGCCTACGAGCAGTACTTC. As protein: CASSLGGAPAYEQYF. The V gene is TRBV7-2, the J gene TRBJ2-7; possibly TRBD2 for D (5 bases). V gave up 1 base and J gave up 2 bases, with 12 bases separating them. The CDR3 extends over 15 amino acids. The germline V gene encodes CDR1 SGHTA and CDR2 FQGNSA.

The chain uses TRBV29-1 and TRBJ2-2; tentative D call: TRBD1 (6 bases). The CDR3 runs 14 residues. Trimming stripped 7 bases from V and 1 base from J, with 13 bases between. Germline assignment: CDR1 SQVTM and CDR2 ANQGSEA. CDR3 nucleotides: TGCAGCGCGCTTGAACAGGGGAACACCGGGGAGCTGTTTTTT. The encoded protein is CSALEQGNTGELFF.

This chain's CDR3 is CASSLYEGLNEQFF. The CDR3 region has the DNA TGTGCCAGCAGCCTTTACGAGGGTCTCAACGAGCAGTTCTTC. The chain combines TRBV5-6 with TRBJ2-1, with D possibly matching TRBD2 (5 bases). The CDR3 runs to 14 residues. Trimming removed 4 bases from V and 10 bases from J, with 18 bases in between. Germline V gene sequence: CDR1 SGHDT, CDR2 YYEEEE.

V gene TRBV7-2 combines with J gene TRBJ1-1; D unresolved. Per germline, CDR1 SGHTA and CDR2 FQGNSA. V lost 2 bases, J lost 5 bases, and 9 bases lay in between. The CDR3 runs 13 residues. CDR3 coding DNA: TGTGCCAGCAGCTTAATGGGCGGGACTGAAGCTTTCTTT. Encoded protein: CASSLMGGTEAFF. The whole variable domain, remainder taken from reference TRBV7-2 and TRBJ1-1, is GAGVSQSPSNKVTEKGKDVELRCDPISGHTALYWYRQSLGQGLEFLIYFQGNSAPDKSGLPSDRFSAERTGGSVSTLTIQRTQQEDSAVYLCASSLMGGTEAFFGQGTRLTVV.

This clonotype was recorded once. The chain has TRBV7-3 and TRBJ2-2, with TRBD2 identical over 9 bases. Germline assignment: CDR1 SGHTA and CDR2 FQGTGA. CDR3 length: 16 residues. V was pared by 4 bases and J by 6 bases, with 9 bases of the junction left unmatched. The CDR3 DNA is TGTGCCAGCAGCTCCGCGGGTAGCGGGAGACCCGGGGAGCTGTTTTTT. This sequence encodes CASSSAGSGRPGELFF.

This clonotype was observed a few times. The chain is built from TRBV5-4 and TRBJ2-5; D not resolved. V lost 1 base and J lost 5, with 9 bases in between. CDR3 length: 13 amino acids. Germline V lookup: CDR1 SGHNT, CDR2 YYREEE (reference sequence). The CDR3 protein is CASSLNTRETQYF. For the CDR3, the DNA is TGTGCCAGCAGCTTGAACACGAGGGAGACCCAGTACTTC.